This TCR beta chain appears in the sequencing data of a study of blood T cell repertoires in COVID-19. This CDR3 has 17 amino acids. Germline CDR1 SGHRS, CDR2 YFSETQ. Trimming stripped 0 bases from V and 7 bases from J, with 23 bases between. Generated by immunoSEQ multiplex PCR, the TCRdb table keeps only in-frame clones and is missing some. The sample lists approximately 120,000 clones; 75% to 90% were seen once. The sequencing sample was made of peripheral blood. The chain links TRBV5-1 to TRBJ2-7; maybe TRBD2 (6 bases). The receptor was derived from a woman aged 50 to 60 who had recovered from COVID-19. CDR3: CASSLEGAAGRTGEQYF. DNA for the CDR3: TGCGCCAGCAGCTTGGAGGGAGCGGCGGGAAGAACCGGGGAGCAGTACTTC.